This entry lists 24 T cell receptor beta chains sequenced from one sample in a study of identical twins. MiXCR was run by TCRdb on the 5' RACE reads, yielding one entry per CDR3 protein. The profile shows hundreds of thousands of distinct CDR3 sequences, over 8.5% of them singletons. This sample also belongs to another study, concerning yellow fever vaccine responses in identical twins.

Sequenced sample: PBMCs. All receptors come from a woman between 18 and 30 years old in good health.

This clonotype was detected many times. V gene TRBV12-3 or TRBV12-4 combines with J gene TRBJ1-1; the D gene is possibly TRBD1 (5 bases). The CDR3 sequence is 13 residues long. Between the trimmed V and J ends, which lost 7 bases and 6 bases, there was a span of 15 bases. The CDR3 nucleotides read TGTGCCAGCAAGCTTAAGGGGCCGCCTGAAGCTTTCTTT. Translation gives CASKLKGPPEAFF.

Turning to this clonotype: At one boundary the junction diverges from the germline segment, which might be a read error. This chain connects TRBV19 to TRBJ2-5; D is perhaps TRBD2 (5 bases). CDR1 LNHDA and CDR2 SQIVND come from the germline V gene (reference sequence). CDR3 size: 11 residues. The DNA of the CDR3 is TGTGCCAGTAGAAACGGGGAGATCCAGTACTTC. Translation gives CASRNGEIQYF.

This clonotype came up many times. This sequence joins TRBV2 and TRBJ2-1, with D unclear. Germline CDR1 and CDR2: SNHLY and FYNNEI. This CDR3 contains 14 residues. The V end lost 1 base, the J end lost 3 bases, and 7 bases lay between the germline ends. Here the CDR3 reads CASSEERNYNEQFF. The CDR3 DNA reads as TGTGCCAGCAGTGAAGAAAGGAACTACAATGAGCAGTTCTTC.

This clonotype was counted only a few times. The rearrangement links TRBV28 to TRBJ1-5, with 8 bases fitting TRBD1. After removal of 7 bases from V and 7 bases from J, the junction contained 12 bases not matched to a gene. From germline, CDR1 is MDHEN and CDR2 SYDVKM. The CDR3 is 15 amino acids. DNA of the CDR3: TGTGCCAGCACCTCCGGACAGGGAACGTCGCAGCCCCAGCATTTT. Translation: CASTSGQGTSQPQHF.

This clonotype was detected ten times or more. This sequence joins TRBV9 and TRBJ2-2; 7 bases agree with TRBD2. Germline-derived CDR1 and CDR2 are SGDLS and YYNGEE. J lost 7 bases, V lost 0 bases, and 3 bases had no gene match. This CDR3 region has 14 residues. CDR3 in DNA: TGTGCCAGCAGCGTAGCTACGGGGGGCGGGGAGCTGTTTTTT. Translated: CASSVATGGGELFF. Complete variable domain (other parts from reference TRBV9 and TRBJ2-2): DSGVTQTPKHLITATGQRVTLRCSPRSGDLSVYWYQQSLDQGLQFLIQYYNGEERAKGNILERFSAQQFPDLHSELNLSSLELGDSALYFCASSVATGGGELFFGEGSRLTVL.

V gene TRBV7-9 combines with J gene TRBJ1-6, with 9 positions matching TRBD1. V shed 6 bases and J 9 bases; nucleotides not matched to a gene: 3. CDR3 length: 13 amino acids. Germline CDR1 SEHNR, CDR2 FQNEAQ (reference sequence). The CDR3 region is CASRDRGGSPLHF. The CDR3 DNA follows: TGTGCCAGCAGAGACAGGGGGGGTTCACCCCTCCACTTT.

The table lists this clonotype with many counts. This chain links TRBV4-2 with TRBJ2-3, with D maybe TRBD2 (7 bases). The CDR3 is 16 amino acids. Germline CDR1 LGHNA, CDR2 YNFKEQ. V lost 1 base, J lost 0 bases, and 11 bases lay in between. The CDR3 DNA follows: TGTGCCAGCAGCCAAGTGGGGGGGGCTAGCACAGATACGCAGTATTTT. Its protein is CASSQVGGASTDTQYF.

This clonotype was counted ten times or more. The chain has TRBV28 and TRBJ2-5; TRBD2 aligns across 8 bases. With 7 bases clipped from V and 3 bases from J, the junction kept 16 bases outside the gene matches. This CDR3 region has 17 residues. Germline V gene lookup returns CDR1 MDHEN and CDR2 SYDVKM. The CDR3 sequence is CASTSSGSGSEKETQYF. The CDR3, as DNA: TGTGCCAGCACGTCAAGTGGAAGCGGGAGTGAAAAAGAGACCCAGTACTTC.

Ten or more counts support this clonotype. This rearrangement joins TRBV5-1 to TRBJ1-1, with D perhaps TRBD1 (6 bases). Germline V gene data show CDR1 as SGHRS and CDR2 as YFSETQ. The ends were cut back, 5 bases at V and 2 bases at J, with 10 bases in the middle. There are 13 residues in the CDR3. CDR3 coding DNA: TGCGCCAGCAGATGGACAGACAACACTGAAGCTTTCTTT. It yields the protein CASRWTDNTEAFF.

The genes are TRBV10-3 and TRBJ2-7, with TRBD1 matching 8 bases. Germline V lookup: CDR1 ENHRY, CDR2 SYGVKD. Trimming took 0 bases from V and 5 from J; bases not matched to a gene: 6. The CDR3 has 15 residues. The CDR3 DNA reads TGTGCCATCAGTGAGTCGCAGGACAGGGCTGACGAGCAGTACTTC. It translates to CAISESQDRADEQYF.

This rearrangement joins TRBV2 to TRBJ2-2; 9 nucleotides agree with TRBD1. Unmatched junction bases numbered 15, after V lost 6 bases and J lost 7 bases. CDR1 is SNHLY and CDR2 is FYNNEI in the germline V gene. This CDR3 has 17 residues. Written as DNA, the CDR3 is TGTGCCAGCAGGCCGGAAAGGGGACAGGGAGAACGCGGGGAGCTGTTTTTT. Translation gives CASRPERGQGERGELFF. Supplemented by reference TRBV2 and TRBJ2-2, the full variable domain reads EPEVTQTPSHQVTQMGQEVILRCVPISNHLYFYWYRQILGQKVEFLVSFYNNEISEKSEIFDDQFSVERPDGSNFTLKIRSTKLEDSAMYFCASRPERGQGERGELFFGEGSRLTVL.

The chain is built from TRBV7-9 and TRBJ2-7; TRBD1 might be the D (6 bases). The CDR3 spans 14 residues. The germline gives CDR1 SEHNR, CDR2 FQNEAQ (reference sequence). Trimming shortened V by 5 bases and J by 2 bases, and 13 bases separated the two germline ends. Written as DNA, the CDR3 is TGTGCCAGCAGCCAAACAGGGCGGGCCTACGAGCAGTACTTC. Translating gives CASSQTGRAYEQYF.

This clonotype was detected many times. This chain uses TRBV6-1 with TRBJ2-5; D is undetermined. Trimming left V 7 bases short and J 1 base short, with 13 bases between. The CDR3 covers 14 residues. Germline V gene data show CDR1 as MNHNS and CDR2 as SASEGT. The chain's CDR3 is CASMGERLQETQYF. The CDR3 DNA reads TGTGCCAGCATGGGCGAAAGGCTCCAAGAGACCCAGTACTTC.

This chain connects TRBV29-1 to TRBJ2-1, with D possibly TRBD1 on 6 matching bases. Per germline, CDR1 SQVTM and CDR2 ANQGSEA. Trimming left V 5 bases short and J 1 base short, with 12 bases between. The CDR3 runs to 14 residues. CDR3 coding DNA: TGCAGCGTTCGCGACAGGCTTTCCTACAATGAGCAGTTCTTC. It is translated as CSVRDRLSYNEQFF.

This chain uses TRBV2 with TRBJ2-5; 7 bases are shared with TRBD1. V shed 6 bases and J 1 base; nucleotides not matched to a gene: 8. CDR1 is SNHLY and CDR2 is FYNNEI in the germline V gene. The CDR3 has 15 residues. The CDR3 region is CASSPGQLIQETQYF. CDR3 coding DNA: TGTGCCAGCAGCCCGGGACAGCTTATCCAAGAGACCCAGTACTTC.

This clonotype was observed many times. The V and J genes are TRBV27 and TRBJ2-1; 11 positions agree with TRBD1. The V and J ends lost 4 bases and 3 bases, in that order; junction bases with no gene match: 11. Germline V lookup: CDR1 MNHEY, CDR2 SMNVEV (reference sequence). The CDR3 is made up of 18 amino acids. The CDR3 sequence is CASSSTATGTGGYNEQFF. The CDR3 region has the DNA TGTGCCAGCAGTTCAACGGCCACCGGGACAGGGGGCTACAATGAGCAGTTCTTC.

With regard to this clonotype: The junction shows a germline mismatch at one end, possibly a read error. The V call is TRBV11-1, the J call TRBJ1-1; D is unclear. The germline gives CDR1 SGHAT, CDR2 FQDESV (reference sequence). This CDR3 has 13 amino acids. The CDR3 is CASSIAPNSGAFF. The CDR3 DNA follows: TGTGCCAGCAGCATAGCTCCGAACTCCGGAGCTTTCTTT.

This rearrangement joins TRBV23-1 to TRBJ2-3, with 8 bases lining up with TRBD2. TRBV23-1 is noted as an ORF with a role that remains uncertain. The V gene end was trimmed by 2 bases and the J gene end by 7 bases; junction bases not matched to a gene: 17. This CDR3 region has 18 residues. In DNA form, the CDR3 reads TGCGCCAGCAGTCAAGGCAGGGAGAGGCCAGCGGGAGTTAATACGCAGTATTTT. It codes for CASSQGRERPAGVNTQYF.

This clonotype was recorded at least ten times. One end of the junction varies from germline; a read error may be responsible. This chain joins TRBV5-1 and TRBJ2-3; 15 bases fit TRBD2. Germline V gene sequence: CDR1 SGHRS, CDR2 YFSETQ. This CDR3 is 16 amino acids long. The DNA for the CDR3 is TGTGCCAGCAGCCCGGGGACTAGCGGGAGGACAGATACGCAGTATTTT. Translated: CASSPGTSGRTDTQYF.

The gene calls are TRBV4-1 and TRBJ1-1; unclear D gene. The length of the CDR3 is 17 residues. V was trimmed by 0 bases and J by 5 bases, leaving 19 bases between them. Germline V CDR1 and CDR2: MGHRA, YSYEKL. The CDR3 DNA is TGCGCCAGCAGCCAAGATCCGGCAGGCCTTACAAGGACTGAAGCTTTCTTT. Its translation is CASSQDPAGLTRTEAFF.

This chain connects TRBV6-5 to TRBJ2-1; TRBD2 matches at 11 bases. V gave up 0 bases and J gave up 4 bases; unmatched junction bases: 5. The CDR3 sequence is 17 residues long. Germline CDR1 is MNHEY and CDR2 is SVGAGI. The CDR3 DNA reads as TGTGCCAGCAGTTACTCAGTAGCGGGGGGGATATACAATGAGCAGTTCTTC. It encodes CASSYSVAGGIYNEQFF.

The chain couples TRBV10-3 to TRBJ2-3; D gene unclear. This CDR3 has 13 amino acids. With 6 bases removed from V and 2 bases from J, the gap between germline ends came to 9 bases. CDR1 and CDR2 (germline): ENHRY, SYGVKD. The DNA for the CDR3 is TGTGCCATCAGGCTACTAAACACAGATACGCAGTATTTT. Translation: CAIRLLNTDTQYF.

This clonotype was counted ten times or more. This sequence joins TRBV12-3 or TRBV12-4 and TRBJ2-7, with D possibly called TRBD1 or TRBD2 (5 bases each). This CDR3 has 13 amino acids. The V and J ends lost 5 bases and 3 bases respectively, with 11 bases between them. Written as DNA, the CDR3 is TGTGCCAGCAGTACGGGACGGGGCTACGAGCAGTACTTC. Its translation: CASSTGRGYEQYF.

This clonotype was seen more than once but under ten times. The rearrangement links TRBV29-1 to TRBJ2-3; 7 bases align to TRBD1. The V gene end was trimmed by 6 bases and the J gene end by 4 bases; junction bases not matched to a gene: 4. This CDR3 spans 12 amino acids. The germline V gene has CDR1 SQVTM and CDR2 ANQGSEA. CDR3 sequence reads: CSVIQGPDTQYF. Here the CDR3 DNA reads TGCAGCGTAATACAGGGGCCAGATACGCAGTATTTT.